These T cell receptor beta chains were read from a single sample in a study of cytomegalovirus exposure and HLA in healthy donors. Profiled with immunoSEQ multiplex PCR; TCRdb holds only in-frame clones, not every one. The profile shows roughly 180,000 clones, around 80% of them singletons. Material for sequencing was PBMCs. All receptors derive from a young man in good health and CMV-seronegative. Both conserved end residues are part of each CDR3. A D gene is named only where the DNA matches it firmly. Not all rows give a size; the values are once, few, many and, for expanded clones, a class.

V: TRBV6-4; J: TRBJ2-3; D: TRBD2; size: NA; CDR3: CASSDGTSSTDTQYF; DNA: TGTGCCAGCAGTGACGGGACTAGCAGCACAGATACGCAGTATTTT
V: TRBV29-1; J: TRBJ2-7; D: TRBD2; size: NA; CDR3: CSAGTSGSYEQYF; DNA: TGCAGCGCCGGGACTAGCGGGAGCTACGAGCAGTACTTC
V: TRBV27; J: TRBJ2-7; D: TRBD1; size: NA; CDR3: CASSFLGQNSYEQYF; DNA: TGTGCCAGCAGTTTCCTGGGACAGAACTCCTACGAGCAGTACTTC
V: TRBV28; J: TRBJ1-1; D: NA; size: NA; CDR3: CASSPQRVATEAFF; DNA: TGTGCCAGCAGTCCTCAGCGGGTGGCCACTGAAGCTTTCTTT
V: TRBV11-2; J: TRBJ2-3; D: TRBD2; size: NA; CDR3: CASSFGTSGSISDTQYF; DNA: TGTGCCAGCAGCTTCGGGACTAGCGGGAGTATCTCAGATACGCAGTATTTT
V: TRBV5-4; J: TRBJ2-5; D: NA; size: NA; CDR3: CASSLAAGETQYF; DNA: TGTGCCAGCAGCTTGGCCGCGGGAGAGACCCAGTACTTC
V: TRBV10-2; J: TRBJ2-2; D: NA; size: NA; CDR3: CATSRTGELFF; DNA: TGCGCCACCTCAAGGACAGGGGAGCTGTTTTTT
V: TRBV28; J: TRBJ1-1; D: NA; size: NA; CDR3: CAAGRGGADTEAFF; DNA: TGTGCCGCGGGCCGGGGAGGGGCGGACACTGAAGCTTTCTTT
V: TRBV5-6; J: TRBJ1-1; D: TRBD1; size: few; CDR3: CASSLKQGYTEAFF; DNA: TGTGCCAGCAGCCTAAAACAGGGGTACACTGAAGCTTTCTTT
V: TRBV9; J: TRBJ2-5; D: NA; size: NA; CDR3: CASSTFGQQQETQYF; DNA: TGTGCCAGCAGTACCTTTGGACAGCAACAAGAGACCCAGTACTTC
V: TRBV6-1; J: TRBJ2-5; D: TRBD1; size: NA; CDR3: CASRRTGPETQYF; DNA: TGTGCCAGCAGGAGGACAGGCCCAGAGACCCAGTACTTC
V: TRBV7-2; J: TRBJ2-3; D: NA; size: NA; CDR3: CASSPRRTVDTQYF; DNA: TGTGCCAGCAGCCCACGCCGGACAGTAGATACGCAGTATTTT
V: TRBV7-9; J: TRBJ1-5; D: NA; size: NA; CDR3: CASSSGDQPQHF; DNA: TGTGCCAGCAGCTCGGGGGATCAGCCCCAGCATTTT
V: TRBV29-1; J: TRBJ2-3; D: TRBD2; size: NA; CDR3: CSVGDYTDTQYF; DNA: TGCAGCGTGGGGGACTATACAGATACGCAGTATTTT
V: TRBV12-5; J: TRBJ2-5; D: NA; size: NA; CDR3: CASGLNQAKETQYF; DNA: TGTGCTAGTGGTTTAAATCAGGCTAAAGAGACCCAGTACTTC
V: TRBV6-5; J: TRBJ1-5; D: TRBD1; size: NA; CDR3: CASSNRQGGDQPQHF; DNA: TGTGCCAGCAGTAATCGACAGGGAGGCGATCAGCCCCAGCATTTT
V: TRBV2; J: TRBJ2-5; D: TRBD1; size: NA; CDR3: CASRPTGGRETQYF; DNA: TGTGCCAGCAGACCCACAGGGGGGCGAGAGACCCAGTACTTC
V: TRBV7-9; J: TRBJ2-1; D: TRBD1; size: NA; CDR3: CANGRFTGGAPWEQFF; DNA: TGTGCCAACGGAAGATTCACAGGGGGCGCCCCCTGGGAGCAGTTCTTC
V: TRBV10-3; J: TRBJ2-3; D: TRBD2; size: NA; CDR3: CAISPSSGGAGDTQYF; DNA: TGTGCCATCAGTCCTTCTAGCGGGGGGGCCGGAGATACGCAGTATTTT
V: TRBV6-1; J: TRBJ1-5; D: NA; size: NA; CDR3: CASKAGVQPQHF; DNA: TGTGCCAGCAAGGCGGGGGTTCAGCCCCAGCATTTT
V: TRBV6-1; J: TRBJ2-7; D: NA; size: once; CDR3: CASSSRLYEQYF; DNA: TGTGCCAGCAGTTCTCGGTTGTACGAGCAGTACTTC
V: TRBV7-2; J: TRBJ2-3; D: TRBD2; size: NA; CDR3: CASSLSGGYTDTQYF; DNA: TGTGCCAGCAGCCTTAGCGGGGGGTACACAGATACGCAGTATTTT
V: TRBV29-1; J: TRBJ2-1; D: NA; size: NA; CDR3: CSVAGRVSYNEQFF; DNA: TGCAGCGTTGCCGGGCGGGTTTCCTACAATGAGCAGTTCTTC
V: TRBV2; J: TRBJ2-3; D: NA; size: once; CDR3: CASSEGGVLDTQYF; DNA: TGTGCCAGCAGTGAGGGCGGGGTTTTGGATACGCAGTATTTT
V: TRBV18; J: TRBJ2-7; D: NA; size: NA; CDR3: CASSATGFNEQYF; DNA: TGTGCCAGCTCAGCGACCGGGTTTAACGAGCAGTACTTC
V: TRBV10-1; J: TRBJ2-7; D: NA; size: once; CDR3: CASSELQETETPYEQYF; DNA: TGCGCCAGCAGTGAACTACAGGAAACCGAGACGCCTTACGAGCAGTACTTC
V: TRBV10-1; J: TRBJ2-7; D: TRBD1; size: NA; CDR3: CASSDSTGGIYEQYF; DNA: TGCGCCAGCAGTGATTCGACAGGGGGGATCTACGAGCAGTACTTC
V: TRBV2; J: TRBJ2-7; D: NA; size: NA; CDR3: CASSDLQGYEQYF; DNA: TGTGCCAGCTCCGACCTACAGGGTTACGAGCAGTACTTC
V: TRBV19; J: TRBJ2-3; D: NA; size: NA; CDR3: CASSIGQRTDTQYF; DNA: TGTGCCAGTAGTATCGGACAGCGGACAGATACGCAGTATTTT
V: TRBV29-1; J: TRBJ2-1; D: TRBD1; size: NA; CDR3: CSVEGRQGEFNEQFF; DNA: TGCAGCGTTGAAGGGAGACAGGGGGAATTCAATGAGCAGTTCTTC
V: TRBV2; J: TRBJ1-5; D: TRBD1; size: NA; CDR3: CASSGTDIYSNQPQHF; DNA: TGTGCCAGCTCCGGGACAGACATATATAGCAATCAGCCCCAGCATTTT
V: TRBV4-2; J: TRBJ2-6; D: NA; size: NA; CDR3: CASSRQGRGGAGANVLTF; DNA: TGTGCCAGCAGCCGACAGGGCCGAGGAGGGGCTGGGGCCAACGTCCTGACTTTC
V: TRBV6-1; J: TRBJ2-2; D: TRBD1; size: NA; CDR3: CASSASTGGATGELFF; DNA: TGTGCCAGCAGTGCCTCGACAGGGGGCGCGACCGGGGAGCTGTTTTTT
V: TRBV9; J: TRBJ2-3; D: TRBD2; size: NA; CDR3: CASSVSGGAEDTQYF; DNA: TGTGCCAGCAGCGTTAGCGGGGGGGCTGAGGATACGCAGTATTTT
V: TRBV7-9; J: TRBJ2-7; D: NA; size: NA; CDR3: CSSSFSSYEQYF; DNA: TGTTCCAGCAGCTTCAGCTCCTACGAGCAGTACTTC
V: TRBV6-5; J: TRBJ2-1; D: TRBD2; size: NA; CDR3: CASRSTSGEQFF; DNA: TGTGCCAGCAGATCGACTAGCGGGGAGCAGTTCTTC
V: TRBV19; J: TRBJ1-4; D: TRBD1; size: NA; CDR3: CASTTRTGTNEKLFF; DNA: TGTGCCAGTACCACCCGGACAGGCACAAATGAAAAACTGTTTTTT
V: TRBV7-9; J: TRBJ2-7; D: NA; size: NA; CDR3: CASGQMSYEQYF; DNA: TGTGCCAGCGGACAGATGAGCTACGAGCAGTACTTC
V: TRBV28; J: TRBJ1-5; D: NA; size: NA; CDR3: CASSFGFRLASGGNQPQHF; DNA: TGTGCCAGCAGTTTTGGGTTCCGACTAGCTTCTGGGGGCAATCAGCCCCAGCATTTT
V: TRBV6-1; J: TRBJ1-4; D: TRBD1; size: few; CDR3: CASKTGGTTNEKLFF; DNA: TGTGCCAGCAAGACAGGGGGAACAACTAATGAAAAACTGTTTTTT
V: TRBV6-4; J: TRBJ2-3; D: TRBD2; size: few; CDR3: CASSASGSTDTQYF; DNA: TGTGCCAGCAGCGCTAGCGGGAGTACAGATACGCAGTATTTT
V: TRBV28; J: TRBJ1-1; D: TRBD1; size: NA; CDR3: CASRLQGANEAFF; DNA: TGTGCCAGCAGACTACAGGGGGCGAATGAAGCTTTCTTT
V: TRBV13; J: TRBJ1-2; D: TRBD1; size: NA; CDR3: CASSLGTGGYYGYTF; DNA: TGTGCCAGCAGCTTAGGGACAGGGGGCTACTATGGCTACACCTTC
V: TRBV10-3; J: TRBJ2-3; D: TRBD1; size: once; CDR3: CAIMKTGQGEDTQYF; DNA: TGTGCCATCATGAAGACGGGACAGGGCGAAGATACGCAGTATTTT
V: TRBV7-9; J: TRBJ1-1; D: TRBD1; size: NA; CDR3: CASRTLSTGQLPPNTEAFF; DNA: TGTGCCAGCAGAACCCTGTCTACGGGACAGCTGCCCCCGAACACTGAAGCTTTCTTT
V: TRBV29-1; J: TRBJ1-1; D: NA; size: NA; CDR3: CSLTGGNTEAFF; DNA: TGCAGCCTGACCGGGGGGAACACTGAAGCTTTCTTT
V: TRBV25-1; J: TRBJ1-5; D: NA; size: NA; CDR3: CASSEYKGRQQPQHF; DNA: TGTGCCAGCAGTGAATATAAAGGGAGGCAACAGCCCCAGCATTTT
V: TRBV28; J: TRBJ2-7; D: TRBD2; size: few; CDR3: CASRAGSASGINEQYF; DNA: TGTGCCAGCAGGGCAGGGTCGGCTAGCGGGATAAACGAGCAGTACTTC